This TCR beta chain was retrieved from a study of human T cells and chemical hapten exposure. Germline lookup yields CDR1 SGDLS and CDR2 YYNGEE. Trimming took 3 bases from V and 2 from J; bases not matched to a gene: 5. The CDR3 is 14 residues long. Time point here: patch test 1, 2 weeks after DPC sensitization. Treatment given: therapeutic diphenylcyclopropenone sensitization with weekly scalp DPC. This clonotype appeared a few times. Attachment of unique molecular identifiers to individual cDNA molecules was performed in the library. TCRdb reanalysed the RACE reads using MiXCR and keeps one entry per CDR3 protein. This repertoire shows under 450,000 distinct CDR3 sequences, 4.8% found once; its top ten account for under 3%.

The rearrangement links TRBV9 to TRBJ2-7; the match to TRBD2 covers 7 bases. This sequence was found in a woman aged 45-60 years with alopecia areata. Some clones in this sample may be carry-over from other donors' samples. Sequencing used whole blood, obtained in connection with sensitization to the hapten diphenylcyclopropenone (DPC). The chain's CDR3 is CASSGTSGAYEQYF. CDR3 bases: TGTGCCAGCAGCGGGACGAGCGGGGCCTACGAGCAGTACTTC.